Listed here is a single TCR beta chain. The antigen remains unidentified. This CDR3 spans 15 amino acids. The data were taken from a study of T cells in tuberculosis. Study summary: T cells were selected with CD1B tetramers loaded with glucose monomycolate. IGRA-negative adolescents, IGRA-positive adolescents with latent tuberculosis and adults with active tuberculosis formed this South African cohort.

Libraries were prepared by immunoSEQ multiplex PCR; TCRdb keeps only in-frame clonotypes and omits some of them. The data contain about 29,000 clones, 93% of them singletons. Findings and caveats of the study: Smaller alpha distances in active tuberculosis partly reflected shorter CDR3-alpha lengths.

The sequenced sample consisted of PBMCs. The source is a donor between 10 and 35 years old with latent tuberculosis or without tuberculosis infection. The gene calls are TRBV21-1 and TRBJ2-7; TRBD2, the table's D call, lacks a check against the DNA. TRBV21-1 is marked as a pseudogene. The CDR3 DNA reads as TGTGCCAGCCTAAACGGGACTACCGACTCCTACGAGCAGTACTTC. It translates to CASLNGTTDSYEQYF.